This T cell receptor (beta chain) was sequenced for a study of T cell responses to AZD1222 COVID-19 vaccine. About this clone: The target antigen is unknown.

Clones were read by immunoSEQ multiplex PCR, and TCRdb kept only the in-frame ones, dropping some. The table lists over 100,000 clones, roughly nine tenths of them singletons. V shed 1 base and J shed 0 bases, with 2 bases lying between them. From germline, CDR1 is SGDLS and CDR2 YYNGEE. CDR3 length: 13 residues. General study findings and limits: Just a handful of people given AZD1222 tested seropositive at baseline. Repertoires in all cases were sampled only once the peak T cell response had passed. Donors were largely white British and mainly female; clonal diversity was possibly underestimated.

This clonotype was sampled from an adult in good health. The V gene is TRBV9, the J gene TRBJ1-3; D remains unclear. The material was peripheral blood, obtained on day 0 of AZD1222 vaccination. The CDR3 nucleotides are TGTGCCAGCAGCGTAACCTCTGGAAACACCATATATTTT. It translates to CASSVTSGNTIYF.